This T cell receptor (beta chain) was obtained from a study of T-cell memory formation after mild COVID-19. This clonotype was picked up many times. V shed 6 bases and J shed 8 bases, with 10 bases lying between them. CDR3 size: 10 residues. The V gene's germline CDR1 is DFQATT and CDR2 SNEGSKA (reference sequence). Constant-segment primers served in 5'RACE that generated TCR alpha and TCR beta cDNA libraries bearing sample barcodes and UMIs. One entry per CDR3 protein results from TCRdb running MiXCR on the 5' RACE reads. The data show over 50,000 distinct CDR3 sequences, 9.3% seen once. The TCR comes from an adult woman who had mild COVID-19 (a few samples of this study predate the infection). Cell type and time point are not known. The sample comprised PBMCs or a T cell subset sorted from them (not recorded which). The rearrangement uses TRBV20-1 and TRBJ1-2; no definite D call. The CDR3 DNA sequence: TGCAGTGCCTCGGGTAGAGGCTACACCTTC. This codes for CSASGRGYTF.